This T cell receptor beta chain was observed in a study of blood T cell repertoires in COVID-19. The CDR3 contains 12 residues. After removal of 2 bases from V and 13 bases from J, the junction contained 6 bases not matched to a gene. Authors' analysis steps: Amplification with reference gene primers provided the estimates of nucleated cell counts. Sequencing was performed with immunoSEQ multiplex PCR; in TCRdb, only in-frame clones are kept and a portion is missing. V and J calls and clone size are as listed in that table; D and trimming were resolved from the DNA. The data show 650,000 to 800,000 clones, approximately 90% seen once.

The TCR originated in a woman between 18 and 29 years old with acute or convalescent COVID-19. Source material: peripheral blood. This chain uses TRBV23-1 with TRBJ1-2; 8 nucleotides line up with TRBD1. TRBV23-1 is filed as an ORF, its function uncertain. CDR3: CASSQDSTGGTF. CDR3 coding DNA: TGCGCCAGCAGTCAAGATTCAACAGGGGGCACCTTC.